This entry concerns a single TCR beta chain. The data stem from a study of blood T cell repertoires in COVID-19. Methods used by the authors: Reference gene primers were amplified, and this amplification served to estimate nucleated cell counts. Sequencing was performed with immunoSEQ multiplex PCR; in TCRdb, only in-frame clones are kept and a portion is missing. V, J and clone size reflect that table, while D and trimming were determined from the DNA. This sample has about 93,000 clones, with approximately 86% found just once. The sequenced sample was peripheral blood. The TCR comes from an elderly woman with acute or convalescent COVID-19.

As DNA, the CDR3 is TGTGCCAGCAGCCAAGGGACATACCCTGAAGAGACCCAGTACTTC. Translating it yields CASSQGTYPEETQYF. J is TRBJ2-5 and V is TRBV14, with TRBD1 as a possible D gene (5 bases). The germline gives CDR1 SGHDN, CDR2 FVKESK. The V end lost 1 base, the J end lost 3 bases, and 12 bases lay between the germline ends. The CDR3 sequence is 15 residues long.